This is a list of T cell receptor beta chains from one sample in a study of CD8 T cells in Susac syndrome. TCRdb processed the immunoSEQ multiplex PCR reads anew with MiXCR; each CDR3 protein has one entry. The sample records 75,000 to 95,000 distinct CDR3 sequences, 93% being singletons. The specimen sequenced was CD8+ T cells from PBMCs. These receptors were obtained from a human donor with Susac syndrome. Both conserved end residues are part of each CDR3. A D gene is named only where the DNA matches it firmly. Clone sizes are given selectively: once, few, many, or a class where the clone is expanded.

D gene	J gene	clone size	V gene	CDR3 protein	CDR3 DNA
NA	TRBJ2-5	NA	TRBV7-9	CASSPLAPGGTQYF	TGTGCCAGCAGCCCCCTGGCGCCCGGTGGGACCCAGTACTTC
NA	TRBJ1-3	NA	TRBV7-2	CASSHESGAGNTIYF	TGTGCCAGCAGCCATGAGTCCGGGGCCGGAAACACCATATATTTT
NA	TRBJ2-1	NA	TRBV4-3	CASSQEVLGYNEQFF	TGCGCCAGCAGCCAAGAGGTACTCGGCTACAATGAGCAGTTCTTC
TRBD2	TRBJ2-1	NA	TRBV19	CASSIQREIGNEQFF	TGTGCCAGTAGTATTCAGCGGGAGATCGGCAATGAGCAGTTCTTC
NA	TRBJ2-2	NA	TRBV6-6	CASSSLGGGQTGELFF	TGTGCCAGCAGCAGCTTGGGGGGGGGCCAAACCGGGGAGCTGTTTTTT
NA	TRBJ2-1	NA	TRBV7-2	CASSLVGRSTYNEQFF	TGTGCCAGCAGCTTAGTTGGCAGGTCGACCTACAATGAGCAGTTCTTC
NA	TRBJ1-3	NA	TRBV30	CAWRRDPGNTIYF	TGTGCCTGGAGGCGGGACCCTGGAAACACCATATATTTT
TRBD1	TRBJ2-6	NA	TRBV5-6	CASSTRDRIYSGANVLTF	TGTGCCAGCAGCACCCGGGACAGGATATACTCTGGGGCCAACGTCCTGACTTTC
TRBD1	TRBJ1-5	NA	TRBV19	CASSVRQGNQPQHF	TGTGCCAGTAGTGTAAGACAGGGGAATCAGCCCCAGCATTTT
NA	TRBJ2-7	NA	TRBV9	CASSGEWAGPYEQYF	TGTGCCAGCAGCGGAGAATGGGCGGGGCCCTACGAGCAGTACTTC
NA	TRBJ1-3	NA	TRBV11-2	CASSLTSPGNTIYF	TGTGCCAGCAGCCTAACGAGCCCTGGAAACACCATATATTTT
TRBD2	TRBJ2-1	once	TRBV12-5	CASGPGSGANNEQFF	TGTGCTAGTGGGCCCGGCAGCGGGGCTAACAATGAGCAGTTCTTC
TRBD1	TRBJ1-6	once	TRBV25-1	CASSSGTGGSPLHF	TGTGCCAGCAGTTCTGGGACAGGAGGTTCACCCCTCCACTTT
NA	TRBJ2-1	NA	TRBV20-1	CSARQGTRRNEQFF	TGCAGTGCGCGCCAGGGGACGCGTCGTAATGAGCAGTTCTTC
TRBD1	TRBJ2-1	NA	TRBV29-1	CSVGTGDSYNEQFF	TGCAGCGTTGGTACAGGGGACTCCTACAATGAGCAGTTCTTC
NA	TRBJ2-7	NA	TRBV7-9	CASSFEQFYEQYF	TGTGCCAGCAGCTTTGAACAGTTCTACGAGCAGTACTTC
TRBD1	TRBJ1-2	few	TRBV30	CAGAGTGDYGYTF	TGTGCCGGCGCCGGGACAGGGGACTATGGCTACACCTTC
NA	TRBJ2-3	few	TRBV6-2/TRBV6-3	CASSYAHGADTQYF	TGTGCCAGCAGTTACGCTCACGGAGCAGATACGCAGTATTTT
TRBD2	TRBJ2-3	NA	TRBV20-1	CSASPGTSGSIDTQYF	TGCAGTGCTTCCCCAGGGACTAGCGGGAGTATAGATACGCAGTATTTT
TRBD1	TRBJ1-2	once	TRBV9	CASSVDPGGASSYGYTF	TGTGCCAGCAGCGTAGACCCAGGGGGCGCGTCAAGCTATGGCTACACCTTC
TRBD2	TRBJ2-7	NA	TRBV20-1	CSAPPRAGGDEQYF	TGCAGTGCCCCGCCGCGAGCGGGAGGCGACGAGCAGTACTTC
NA	TRBJ1-2	NA	TRBV30	CAWSVLEAGYTF	TGTGCCTGGAGTGTACTGGAAGCTGGCTACACCTTC